These T cell receptor beta chains were read from a single sample in a study of blood T cell repertoires in COVID-19. Method: immunoSEQ multiplex PCR; TCRdb's copy keeps in-frame clones and lacks some. Of hundreds of thousands of clones in the sample, more than 70% were seen once. Material: peripheral blood. The receptors were sampled from a woman in her 70s with COVID-19, enrolled during active disease. The CDR3 runs from the conserved cysteine through the conserved F or W. A D gene is named only where the DNA matches it firmly. Expanded clones get a size class; other rows say once, few or many, or leave the size out.

TRBV24-1	TRBD2	.	TRBJ2-1	CATSVSSGGANEQFF	TGTGCCACCAGTGTCTCTAGCGGGGGGGCCAATGAGCAGTTCTTC
TRBV3-1/TRBV3-2	TRBD2	many	TRBJ2-7	CASKSEWRGGCWSYEQYF	TGTGCCAGCAAATCAGAATGGCGGGGGGGCTGTTGGTCCTACGAGCAGTACTTC
TRBV10-1	.	.	TRBJ2-5	CASSEDDGETQYF	TGCGCCAGCAGTGAGGACGACGGGGAGACCCAGTACTTC
TRBV19	TRBD2	once	TRBJ2-3	CASSIDWGTSATDTQYF	TGTGCCAGTAGTATAGATTGGGGGACTAGCGCGACAGATACGCAGTATTTT
TRBV4-1	.	.	TRBJ2-2	CASSQTTVGELFF	TGCGCCAGCAGCCAAACGACTGTTGGGGAGCTGTTTTTT
TRBV10-3	TRBD1	once	TRBJ2-7	CAISERTGYEQYF	TGTGCCATCAGTGAGAGGACAGGGTACGAGCAGTACTTC
TRBV3-1/TRBV3-2	.	.	TRBJ1-2	CASSPLDRWSYGYTF	TGTGCCAGCAGCCCCCTCGACAGGTGGAGCTATGGCTACACCTTC
TRBV15	.	.	TRBJ1-1	CATSREGDREAFF	TGTGCCACCAGCAGAGAGGGGGACCGGGAGGCTTTCTTT
TRBV7-8	TRBD1	.	TRBJ1-1	CASSARQGARNTEAFF	TGTGCCAGCAGCGCAAGACAGGGGGCACGGAACACTGAAGCTTTCTTT
TRBV10-3	TRBD2	.	TRBJ2-7	CAISDSGRAGNAVTSIYEQYF	TGTGCCATCAGTGATTCGGGGAGGGCGGGGAACGCCGTCACCTCGATTTACGAGCAGTACTTC
TRBV18	.	.	TRBJ1-6	CASSRNSETYNSPLHF	TGTGCCAGCTCACGTAATTCAGAAACCTATAATTCACCCCTCCACTTT
TRBV4-1	.	.	TRBJ1-5	CASSQFGGNQPQHF	TGCGCCAGCAGCCAATTCGGGGGAAATCAGCCCCAGCATTTT
TRBV2	.	.	TRBJ2-5	CASSGGTKETQYF	TGTGCCAGCAGTGGAGGGACAAAAGAGACCCAGTACTTC
TRBV28	.	few	TRBJ1-1	CASSSQGLNAEAFF	TGTGCCAGCAGTAGTCAGGGGCTCAACGCTGAAGCTTTCTTT
TRBV12-5	.	.	TRBJ2-7	CASALGGRPYEQYF	TGTGCTAGTGCCCTGGGGGGAAGGCCGTACGAGCAGTACTTC
TRBV11-2	.	.	TRBJ2-1	CASSGDSYNEQFF	TGTGCCAGCTCCGGGGACTCCTACAATGAGCAGTTCTTC
TRBV9	.	.	TRBJ1-6	CASSVDSNSPLHF	TGTGCCAGCAGCGTAGACTCTAATTCACCCCTCCACTTT
TRBV2	TRBD1	.	TRBJ1-2	CASSGTGTVGYTF	TGTGCCAGCAGTGGGACAGGGACAGTCGGCTACACCTTC
TRBV12-3/TRBV12-4	.	.	TRBJ2-1	CASSPQYNEQFF	TGTGCCAGCAGTCCACAGTACAATGAGCAGTTCTTC
TRBV3-1/TRBV3-2	.	.	TRBJ2-7	CASSQGPGSSYEQYF	TGTGCCAGCAGCCAAGGTCCGGGTAGCTCCTACGAGCAGTACTTC
TRBV9	TRBD1	.	TRBJ2-7	CASSAEQGAREQYF	TGTGCCAGCAGCGCGGAACAGGGGGCCCGCGAGCAGTACTTC
TRBV6-2/TRBV6-3	TRBD1	.	TRBJ1-2	CASSDPERGPFYGYTF	TGTGCCAGCAGCGACCCCGAGAGGGGGCCCTTCTATGGCTACACCTTC
TRBV29-1	TRBD1	.	TRBJ1-4	CSVAGDRGPEKLFF	TGCAGCGTTGCGGGGGACAGGGGGCCTGAAAAACTGTTTTTT
TRBV12-3/TRBV12-4	TRBD1	once	TRBJ2-3	CASRLDRVDTQYF	TGTGCCAGCAGACTTGACAGGGTTGATACGCAGTATTTT
TRBV4-1	TRBD1	.	TRBJ1-1	CASSQDRRGRVDTEAFF	TGCGCCAGCAGCCAAGATAGGAGGGGGCGGGTGGACACTGAAGCTTTCTTT
TRBV3-1/TRBV3-2	.	.	TRBJ1-2	CASSQWQYGYTF	TGTGCCAGCAGCCAGTGGCAGTATGGCTACACCTTC
TRBV5-6	.	.	TRBJ1-1	CASSDNLDGRGTEAFF	TGTGCCAGCAGCGATAACCTGGACGGGAGGGGCACTGAAGCTTTCTTT
TRBV5-1	TRBD1	once	TRBJ1-1	CASSFGDRENTEAFF	TGCGCCAGCAGCTTCGGTGACAGGGAGAACACTGAAGCTTTCTTT
TRBV5-1	.	few	TRBJ1-1	CASSPRRVNTEAFF	TGCGCCAGCTCTCCTAGGAGGGTTAACACTGAAGCTTTCTTT
TRBV6-5	TRBD2	.	TRBJ2-5	CASSPSGGARETQYF	TGTGCCAGCAGTCCTAGCGGGGGGGCGAGGGAGACCCAGTACTTC
TRBV27	TRBD1	.	TRBJ2-1	CASSPLKVQGPSSYNEQFF	TGTGCCAGCAGCCCACTAAAGGTACAGGGGCCGAGCTCCTACAATGAGCAGTTCTTC
TRBV11-2	.	few	TRBJ1-1	CASSLGGSAFF	TGTGCCAGCAGCTTAGGAGGTTCGGCTTTCTTT
TRBV13	.	.	TRBJ1-1	CASSLGRRVNTEAFF	TGTGCCAGCAGCTTAGGGCGGCGGGTAAACACTGAAGCTTTCTTT
TRBV2	TRBD1	.	TRBJ1-3	CASSPHQGATGNTIYF	TGTGCCAGCAGTCCCCACCAGGGGGCTACTGGAAACACCATATATTTT
TRBV27	TRBD1	.	TRBJ1-1	CASGTPGQIIKAFF	TGTGCCAGCGGAACGCCGGGACAGATTATTAAGGCTTTCTTT
TRBV18	.	.	TRBJ1-4	CASSRDEVAEKLFF	TGTGCCAGCTCGCGGGACGAAGTGGCGGAAAAACTGTTTTTT
TRBV19	TRBD1	.	TRBJ1-2	CASSTGQFYGYTF	TGTGCCAGTAGTACGGGACAGTTCTATGGCTACACCTTC
TRBV9	.	once	TRBJ2-2	CASSVVATSNTGELFF	TGTGCCAGCAGCGTAGTAGCTACCTCGAACACCGGGGAGCTGTTTTTT
TRBV6-5	.	.	TRBJ1-3	CASSGGYTIYF	TGTGCCAGCTCTGGGGGCTACACCATATATTTT
TRBV28	.	.	TRBJ1-2	CASTDVAGAGYTF	TGTGCCAGCACCGACGTTGCAGGGGCTGGCTACACCTTC
TRBV7-2	.	.	TRBJ2-3	CASSPGASGYGTDTQYF	TGTGCCAGCAGCCCAGGGGCTAGCGGTTACGGCACAGATACGCAGTATTTT
TRBV6-6	TRBD1	.	TRBJ1-3	CASRKQGTTDTIYF	TGTGCCAGCAGGAAACAGGGGACAACGGACACCATATATTTT
TRBV5-5	TRBD2	.	TRBJ2-5	CASSLGGDPRETQYF	TGTGCCAGCAGTTTGGGGGGGGACCCGAGGGAGACCCAGTACTTC
TRBV7-9	TRBD1	.	TRBJ1-1	CASSSRTGENTEAFF	TGTGCCAGCAGCTCCCGGACAGGAGAAAACACTGAAGCTTTCTTT